The 14 T cell receptor beta chains below all came from one sample that was sequenced in a study of response to subunit inactivated influenza vaccine. TCRdb fed the RT-PCR reads into MiXCR, producing one record per CDR3 protein. This table has roughly 710,000 distinct CDR3 sequences, around 13% appearing once. The specimen was PBMCs from blood, collected approximately 15 days before vaccination. The receptors come from a man aged 45-65 years who received an inactivated influenza vaccine.

This clonotype was detected once. CDR3: CSARPRLVEEETQYF. The DNA of the CDR3 is TGCAGTGCCCGTCCTCGACTAGTAGAAGAAGAGACCCAGTACTTC. V is TRBV20-1 and J is TRBJ2-5; maybe TRBD2 (6 bases). CDR3 length equals 15 residues. The V and J ends lost 6 bases and 3 bases respectively, with 20 bases between them. Germline loops: CDR1 DFQATT, CDR2 SNEGSKA (reference sequence).

This clonotype has more than one count but fewer than ten. The chain is built from TRBV12-3 or TRBV12-4 and TRBJ1-4; D gene uncertain. The CDR3 extends over 14 amino acids. With 6 bases removed from V and 4 bases from J, the gap between germline ends came to 12 bases. The CDR3 here is CASSLGPLNEKLFF. In DNA form, the CDR3 reads TGTGCCAGCAGCCTCGGGCCCCTTAATGAAAAACTGTTTTTT.

This clonotype was found many times. The CDR3 DNA reads as TGTGCCAGCAGCTTTCAGGGCGTCCGGACCACTGAAGCTTTCTTT. This translates into CASSFQGVRTTEAFF. The chain couples TRBV7-9 to TRBJ1-1, with D tentatively TRBD1 (5 bases). The CDR3 has 15 amino acids. V shed 3 bases and J shed 4 bases, with 15 bases lying between them. Per the germline V gene, CDR1 is SEHNR and CDR2 is FQNEAQ (reference sequence).

This clonotype occurred a few times. The gene calls are TRBV10-3 and TRBJ2-1, with a tentative D call TRBD2 (6 bases). The germline V and J ends were trimmed by 4 bases and 2 bases, with 12 bases remaining between them. The CDR3 spans 15 residues. The germline V gene has CDR1 ENHRY and CDR2 SYGVKD. CDR3 coding DNA: TGTGCCATCAGTGGCGGGGCTAGAGCCTACAATGAGCAGTTCTTC. The encoded protein is CAISGGARAYNEQFF.

V gene TRBV12-3 or TRBV12-4 combines with J gene TRBJ2-7; 9 positions match TRBD2. The CDR3 sequence is 14 residues long. Unmatched junction bases numbered 5, after V lost 3 bases and J lost 5 bases. As DNA, the CDR3 is TGTGCCAGCAGTTTCGGCGGGGGGGCGGACGAGCAGTACTTC. It translates to CASSFGGGADEQYF.

The chain has TRBV20-1 and TRBJ1-1, with no clear D. Trimming took 3 bases from V and 7 from J, leaving 9 bases between them. CDR1 is DFQATT and CDR2 is SNEGSKA in the germline V gene (reference sequence). The CDR3 is 11 residues long. Written as DNA, the CDR3 is TGCAGTGCTAGCTTGACTTATGAAGCTTTCTTT. Translation: CSASLTYEAFF.

V usage is TRBV3-1 and J usage is TRBJ1-1, with D hard to call. The CDR3 is 14 residues long. V was pared by 2 bases and J by 1 base, with 8 bases between. Germline V lookup: CDR1 LGHDT, CDR2 YNNKEL (reference sequence). CDR3 protein: CASSQSDTNTEAFF. DNA of the CDR3: TGTGCCAGCAGCCAATCGGATACGAACACTGAAGCTTTCTTT.

The chain employs TRBV18 and TRBJ1-6; D call uncertain. The V and J ends lost 3 bases and 7 bases respectively, with 7 bases between them. The CDR3 covers 13 residues. Germline loops: CDR1 KGHSH, CDR2 LQKENI. The DNA for the CDR3 is TGTGCCAGCTCACCGAACTCGAATTCACCCCTCCACTTT. This gives the protein CASSPNSNSPLHF. The whole variable domain, filled in from reference TRBV18 and TRBJ1-6, reads NAGVMQNPRHLVRRRGQEARLRCSPMKGHSHVYWYRQLPEEGLKFMVYLQKENIIDESGMPKERFSAEFPKEGPSILRIQQVVRGDSAAYFCASSPNSNSPLHFGNGTRLTVT.

J is TRBJ2-3 and V is TRBV27, with 12 bases that match TRBD2. Germline CDR1 reads MNHEY; CDR2 reads SMNVEV (reference sequence). CDR3 length: 16 amino acids. V lost 6 bases to trimming and J lost 3 bases; unmatched junction nucleotides: 7. CDR3 sequence (DNA): TGTGCCAGCAGCCGACTAGCGGGAGACGGGACAGATACGCAGTATTTT. Protein sequence: CASSRLAGDGTDTQYF.

The chain recombines TRBV7-2 with TRBJ2-7; TRBD2 is a possible D gene (5 bases). CDR1 is SGHTA and CDR2 is FQGNSA in the germline V gene. This CDR3 is built from 16 residues. Trimming shortened V by 5 bases and J by 0 bases, and 17 bases separated the two germline ends. DNA of the CDR3: TGTGCCAGCAGCGCGGGCGGGCTAGCCGGCTCCTACGAGCAGTACTTC. Encoded protein: CASSAGGLAGSYEQYF.

The rearrangement links TRBV24-1 to TRBJ2-2; TRBD1 aligns across 8 bases. Germline loops: CDR1 KGHDR, CDR2 SFDVKD. The CDR3 consists of 16 residues. With 4 bases clipped from V and 0 bases from J, the junction kept 3 bases outside the gene matches. DNA of the CDR3: TGTGCCACCAGTGACTCGACAGGGGCGAACACCGGGGAGCTGTTTTTT. This gives the protein CATSDSTGANTGELFF.

The chain has TRBV5-4 and TRBJ2-6, with 12 bases that match TRBD1. CDR3 size: 17 residues. Trimming took 4 bases from V and 2 from J; bases not matched to a gene: 4. CDR1 and CDR2 from the germline V gene are SGHNT and YYREEE (reference sequence). The CDR3 nucleotides read TGTGCCAGCAGCGCACGGGACAGGGGGCCTGGGGCCAACGTCCTGACTTTC. This sequence encodes CASSARDRGPGANVLTF.

The V gene is TRBV23-1, the J gene TRBJ1-5, with TRBD1 identical over 10 bases. TRBV23-1 is noted as an ORF with a role that remains uncertain. V lost 4 bases and J lost 0; bases outside the gene matches: 18. This CDR3 is 21 amino acids long. Here the CDR3 DNA reads TGCGCCAGCAGTCTGGGACAGGGGTGGGCCTTTAGGTGTCATAGCAATCAGCCCCAGCATTTT. Protein sequence: CASSLGQGWAFRCHSNQPQHF.

Many counts were recorded for this clonotype. The genes are TRBV5-1 and TRBJ2-2, with 8 bases matching TRBD2. Germline lookup yields CDR1 SGHRS and CDR2 YFSETQ. V shed 5 bases and J 4 bases; nucleotides not matched to a gene: 7. The CDR3 is 15 residues long. CDR3 region: CASRTSGGSTGELFF. In DNA, the CDR3 is TGCGCCAGCAGAACTAGCGGCGGGAGCACCGGGGAGCTGTTTTTT.